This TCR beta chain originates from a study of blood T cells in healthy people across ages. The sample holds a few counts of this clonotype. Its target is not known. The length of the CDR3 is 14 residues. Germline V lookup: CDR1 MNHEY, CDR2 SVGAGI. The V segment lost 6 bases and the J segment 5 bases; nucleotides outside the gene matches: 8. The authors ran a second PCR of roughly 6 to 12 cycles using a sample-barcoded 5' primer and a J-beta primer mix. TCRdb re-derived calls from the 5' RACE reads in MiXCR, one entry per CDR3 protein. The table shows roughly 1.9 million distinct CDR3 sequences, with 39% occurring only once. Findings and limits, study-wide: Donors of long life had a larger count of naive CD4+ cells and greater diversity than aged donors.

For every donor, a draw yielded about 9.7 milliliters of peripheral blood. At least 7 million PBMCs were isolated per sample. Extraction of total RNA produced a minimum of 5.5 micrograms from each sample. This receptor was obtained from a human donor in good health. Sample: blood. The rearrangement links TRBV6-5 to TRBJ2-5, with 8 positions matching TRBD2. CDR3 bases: TGTGCCAGCAGAGGCGCCGGGGGGGCGGAGACCCAGTACTTC. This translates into CASRGAGGAETQYF.